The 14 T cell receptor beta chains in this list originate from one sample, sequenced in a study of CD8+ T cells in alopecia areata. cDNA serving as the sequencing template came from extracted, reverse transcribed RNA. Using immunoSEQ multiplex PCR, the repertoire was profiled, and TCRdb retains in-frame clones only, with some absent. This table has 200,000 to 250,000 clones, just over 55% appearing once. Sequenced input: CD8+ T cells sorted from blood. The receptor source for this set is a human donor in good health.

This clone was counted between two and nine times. CDR3 in DNA: TGTGCCTGGAGTAAGGGCCCAGGTGGAAACCCCTCGAAGACCCAGTACTTC. Encoded protein: CAWSKGPGGNPSKTQYF. V gene TRBV30 combines with J gene TRBJ2-5; D gene ambiguous. V lost 2 bases and J 6 bases, leaving 25 bases between the germline ends. Germline CDR1 is GTSNPN and CDR2 is SVGIG (reference sequence). The CDR3 is 17 residues long.

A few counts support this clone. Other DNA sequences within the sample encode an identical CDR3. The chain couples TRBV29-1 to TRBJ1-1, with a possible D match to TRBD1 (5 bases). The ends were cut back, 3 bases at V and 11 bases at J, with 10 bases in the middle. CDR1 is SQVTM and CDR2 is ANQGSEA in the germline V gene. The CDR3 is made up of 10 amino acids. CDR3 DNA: TGCAGCGTTGAGGAGGGGCTCGCTTTCTTT. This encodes CSVEEGLAFF.

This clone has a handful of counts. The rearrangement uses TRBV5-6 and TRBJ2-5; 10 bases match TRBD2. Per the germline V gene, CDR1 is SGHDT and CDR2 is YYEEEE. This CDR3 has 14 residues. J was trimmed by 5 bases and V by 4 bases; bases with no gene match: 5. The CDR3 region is CASSTTSGEETQYF. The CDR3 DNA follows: TGTGCCAGCAGCACCACTAGCGGGGAGGAGACCCAGTACTTC.

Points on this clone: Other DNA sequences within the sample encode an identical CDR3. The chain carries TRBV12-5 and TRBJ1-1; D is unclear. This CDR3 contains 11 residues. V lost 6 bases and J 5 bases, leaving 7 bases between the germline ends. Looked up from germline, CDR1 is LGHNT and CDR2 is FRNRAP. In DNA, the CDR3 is TGTGCTAGTGGCCTGGGAACTGAAGCTTTCTTT. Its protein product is CASGLGTEAFF.

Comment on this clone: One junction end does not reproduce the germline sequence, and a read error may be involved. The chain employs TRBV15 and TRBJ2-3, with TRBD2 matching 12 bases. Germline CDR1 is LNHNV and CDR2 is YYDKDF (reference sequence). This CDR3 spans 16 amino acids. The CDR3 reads CATSTSGGGFTGTQYF. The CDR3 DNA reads TGTGCCACCAGCACTAGCGGGGGGGGATTCACAGGTACGCAGTATTTT.

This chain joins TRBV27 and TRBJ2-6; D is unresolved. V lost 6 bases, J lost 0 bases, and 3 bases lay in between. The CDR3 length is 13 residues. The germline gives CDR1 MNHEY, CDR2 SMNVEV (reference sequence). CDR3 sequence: CASSLSGANVLTF. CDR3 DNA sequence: TGTGCCAGCAGCCTCTCTGGGGCCAACGTCCTGACTTTC.

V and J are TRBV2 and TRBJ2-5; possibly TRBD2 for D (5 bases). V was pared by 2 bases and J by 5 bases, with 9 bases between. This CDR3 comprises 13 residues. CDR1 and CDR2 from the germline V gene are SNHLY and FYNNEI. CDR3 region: CASSELPGETQYF. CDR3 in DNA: TGTGCCAGCAGTGAACTCCCGGGGGAGACCCAGTACTTC.

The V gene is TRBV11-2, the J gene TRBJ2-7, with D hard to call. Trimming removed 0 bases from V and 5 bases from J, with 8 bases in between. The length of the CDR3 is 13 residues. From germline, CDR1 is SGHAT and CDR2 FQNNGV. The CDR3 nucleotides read TGTGCCAGCAGCTTAGAAAGCTTTAACGAGCAGTACTTC. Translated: CASSLESFNEQYF.

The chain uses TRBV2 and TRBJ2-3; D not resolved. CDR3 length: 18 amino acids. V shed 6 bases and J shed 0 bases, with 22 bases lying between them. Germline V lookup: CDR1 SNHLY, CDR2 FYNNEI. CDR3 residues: CASRVIGERRLSTDTQYF. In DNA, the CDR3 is TGTGCCAGCAGGGTGATCGGTGAACGTCGCCTTAGCACAGATACGCAGTATTTT.

In DNA, the CDR3 is TGCGCCAGCAGTCTCCTCGAGGAGTGTGTAGATCAGCCCCAGCATTTT. It translates to CASSLLEECVDQPQHF. The chain links TRBV23-1 to TRBJ1-5; D is unresolved. TRBV23-1 has ORF status, its function being uncertain. This CDR3 is 16 amino acids long. The V end lost 4 bases, the J end lost 5 bases, and 18 bases lay between the germline ends.

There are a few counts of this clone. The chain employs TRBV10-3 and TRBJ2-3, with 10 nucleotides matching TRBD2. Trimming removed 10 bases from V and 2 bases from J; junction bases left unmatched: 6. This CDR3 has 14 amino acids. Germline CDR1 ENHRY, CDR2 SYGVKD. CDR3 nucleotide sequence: TGTGCCACAAGTAGCGGGGGGTCCACAGATACGCAGTATTTT. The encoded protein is CATSSGGSTDTQYF.

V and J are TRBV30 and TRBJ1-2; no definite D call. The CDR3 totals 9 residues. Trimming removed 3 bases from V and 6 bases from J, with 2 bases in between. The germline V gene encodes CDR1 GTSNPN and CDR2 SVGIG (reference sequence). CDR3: CAWRDGYTF. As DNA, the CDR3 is TGTGCCTGGAGGGATGGCTACACCTTC. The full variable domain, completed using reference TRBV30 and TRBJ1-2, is SQTIHQWPATLVQPVGSPLSLECTVEGTSNPNLYWYRQAAGRGLQLLFYSVGIGQISSEVPQNLSASRPQDRQFILSSKKLLLSDSGFYLCAWRDGYTFGSGTRLTVV.

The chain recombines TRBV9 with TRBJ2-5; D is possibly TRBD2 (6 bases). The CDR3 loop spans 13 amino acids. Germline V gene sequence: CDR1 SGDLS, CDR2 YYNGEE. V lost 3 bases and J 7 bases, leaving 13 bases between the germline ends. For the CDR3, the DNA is TGTGCCAGCAGCGAGTGGACTACTGGGACCCAGTACTTC. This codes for CASSEWTTGTQYF.

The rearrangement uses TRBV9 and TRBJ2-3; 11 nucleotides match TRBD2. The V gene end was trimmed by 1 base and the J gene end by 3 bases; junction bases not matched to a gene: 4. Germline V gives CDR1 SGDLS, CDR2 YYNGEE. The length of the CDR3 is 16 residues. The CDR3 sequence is CASSVPSGGPTDTQYF. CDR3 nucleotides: TGTGCCAGCAGCGTACCTAGCGGGGGGCCTACAGATACGCAGTATTTT. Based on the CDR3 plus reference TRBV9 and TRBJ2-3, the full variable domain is DSGVTQTPKHLITATGQRVTLRCSPRSGDLSVYWYQQSLDQGLQFLIQYYNGEERAKGNILERFSAQQFPDLHSELNLSSLELGDSALYFCASSVPSGGPTDTQYFGPGTRLTVL.